A single sample gave rise to the 2 T cell receptor beta chains below, sequenced in a study of technical replicates of blood from a handful of donors. Here immunoSEQ multiplex PCR was the method, and the copy in TCRdb shows in-frame clones only, minus some. Found here are about 76,000 clones, 65% to 90% of them singletons; the top ten hold approximately 5%. The sample taken for sequencing was PBMCs. Receptors were obtained from a human donor in good health. Some clones in this sample may be carry-over from other donors' samples.

This chain joins TRBV5-4 and TRBJ1-1; D is ambiguous. The CDR3 consists of 14 residues. CDR1 and CDR2 from the germline V gene are SGHNT and YYREEE (reference sequence). With 0 bases removed from V and 2 bases from J, the gap between germline ends came to 8 bases. In DNA form, the CDR3 reads TGTGCCAGCAGCTTGGTCCCGGGAAACACTGAAGCTTTCTTT. Its translation is CASSLVPGNTEAFF.

V is TRBV11-1 and J is TRBJ2-7; possible D gene TRBD2, 5 bases. Germline V CDR1 and CDR2: SGHAT, FQDESV (reference sequence). The CDR3 totals 16 residues. V was cut by 1 base and J by 3 bases, with 16 bases left in between. The CDR3 protein is CASSLVGLQGGYEQYF. Written as DNA, the CDR3 is TGTGCCAGCAGCTTAGTTGGTCTTCAAGGAGGCTACGAGCAGTACTTC.